Shown below are 7 T cell receptor beta chains from a single sample sequenced in a study of blood T cell repertoires in COVID-19. Profiling relied on immunoSEQ multiplex PCR, and the TCRdb table lists in-frame clones only, not all of them. The table records roughly 40,000 clones, approximately 85% of them present only once. Sequences were obtained from peripheral blood. The origin of the receptors is a woman in her 70s in a cohort sampled during active COVID-19.

V and J are TRBV25-1 and TRBJ2-7, with 10 bases identical to TRBD1. After removal of 3 bases from V and 7 bases from J, the junction contained 9 bases not matched to a gene. Germline assignment: CDR1 MGHDK and CDR2 SYGVNS. This CDR3 has 15 amino acids. The CDR3 nucleotides read TGTGCCAGCAGTGACCGACAGGGGGCTCCGTTAGAGCAGTACTTC. This codes for CASSDRQGAPLEQYF.

The chain's CDR3 is CASRSGTTGELFF. The CDR3, as DNA: TGTGCCAGCAGATCAGGAACCACCGGGGAGCTGTTTTTT. The V gene is TRBV13, the J gene TRBJ2-2; D gene uncertain. The CDR3 is made up of 13 amino acids. Germline V lookup: CDR1 PRHDT, CDR2 FYEKMQ (reference sequence). The V and J ends lost 6 bases and 4 bases respectively, with 9 bases between them.

The chain is built from TRBV7-8 and TRBJ1-6; the D is unclear. Germline V lookup: CDR1 SGHVS, CDR2 FQNEAQ. The CDR3 runs to 13 residues. Trimming took off 5 bases at V and 10 bases at J, with 12 bases between the two ends. The CDR3 here is CASSRRPQSPLHF. DNA of the CDR3: TGTGCCAGCAGCCGACGTCCCCAGTCACCCCTCCACTTT.

J is TRBJ2-3 and V is TRBV9, with D maybe TRBD2 (5 bases). The V gene lost 0 bases and the J gene lost 0 bases, with 17 bases spanning the gap. This CDR3 contains 18 residues. Per germline, CDR1 SGDLS and CDR2 YYNGEE. CDR3 protein: CASSVAPGILSSTDTQYF. The CDR3 DNA is TGTGCCAGCAGCGTAGCCCCGGGGATCCTATCTAGCACAGATACGCAGTATTTT.

The V gene is TRBV12-5, the J gene TRBJ1-6; possible D gene TRBD1, 6 bases. The CDR3 consists of 14 residues. Germline assignment: CDR1 LGHNT and CDR2 FRNRAP. CDR3 sequence reads: CAPRPDRTNSPLHF. The CDR3 DNA follows: TGTGCCCCCCGCCCAGACAGGACCAATTCACCCCTCCACTTT.

The CDR3 DNA follows: TGTGCCAGCAGTTTGAGGCGCAATGAGCAGTTCTTC. It specifies CASSLRRNEQFF. The chain links TRBV28 to TRBJ2-1, with no clear D. V was clipped by 3 bases and J by 6 bases, with 6 bases between them. The germline V gene encodes CDR1 MDHEN and CDR2 SYDVKM. CDR3 length: 12 amino acids.

V and J are TRBV4-3 and TRBJ1-2; D uncertain. The germline V and J ends were trimmed by 1 base and 5 bases, with 11 bases remaining between them. The CDR3 is made up of 14 amino acids. Germline values: CDR1 LGHNA, CDR2 YSLEER. The CDR3 coding sequence is TGCGCCAGCAGCCAAGGATTCGACACATATGGCTACACCTTC. Translation: CASSQGFDTYGYTF.